Following are 4 T cell receptor beta chains from one sample sequenced in a study of control samples from healthy donors and cancer patients (dated by TCRdb to 2020 to 2022). Library prep was done by the immunoSEQ multiplex PCR assay. The immuneACCESS repertoire file appears here via TCRdb, limited to in-frame rearrangements. These files lack a portion of the clones; in checked studies, under half of the deficit traces to unresolved V genes, and the cause of the others is not known. In all, the sample holds about 18,000 clones, and roughly 80% of those were seen once. Clones ranked in the top ten supply about 29% of the sample. The sequenced sample consisted of PBMCs. These receptors were obtained from a woman in her 70s with lung cancer.

The gene calls are TRBV5-1 and TRBJ2-5, with TRBD2 matching over 9 bases. Germline assignment: CDR1 SGHRS and CDR2 YFSETQ. There are 16 residues in the CDR3. V lost 4 bases and J lost 4; bases outside the gene matches: 11. The CDR3 region has the DNA TGCGCCAGCAGCCAAGGGACAGCGGGAGGATCAGAGACCCAGTACTTC. It specifies CASSQGTAGGSETQYF.

This clone was seen once. The chain carries TRBV6-2 or TRBV6-3 and TRBJ1-2; D remains ambiguous. CDR1 is MNHEY, CDR2 SVGEGT, per germline. This CDR3 is 13 amino acids long. Trimming removed 2 bases at V and 2 bases at J, with 6 bases between. The CDR3 spells CASSYGQNYGYTF. CDR3 DNA: TGTGCCAGCAGTTACGGTCAAAACTATGGCTACACCTTC.

The chain has TRBV18 and TRBJ1-3; D uncertain. Between the trimmed V and J ends, which lost 3 bases and 2 bases, there was a span of 17 bases. The CDR3 consists of 17 residues. Germline CDR1 KGHSH, CDR2 LQKENI. CDR3 loop: CASSPLRVSIPGNTIYF. In nucleotides, the CDR3 is TGTGCCAGCTCACCCCTGAGGGTCAGTATCCCTGGAAACACCATATATTTT. Together with reference TRBV18 and TRBJ1-3, the CDR3 gives the full variable domain: NAGVMQNPRHLVRRRGQEARLRCSPMKGHSHVYWYRQLPEEGLKFMVYLQKENIIDESGMPKERFSAEFPKEGPSILRIQQVVRGDSAAYFCASSPLRVSIPGNTIYFGEGSWLTVV.

The chain links TRBV19 to TRBJ2-7; TRBD2 matches at 8 bases. Trimming at V came to 5 bases and at J to 7 bases, leaving 13 bases not matched to a gene. Germline assignment: CDR1 LNHDA and CDR2 SQIVND (reference sequence). CDR3 length: 15 amino acids. CDR3 sequence reads: CASSPPGREVGEQYF. CDR3 DNA sequence: TGTGCCAGTAGTCCACCCGGGCGGGAGGTTGGAGAGCAGTACTTC.